This TCR beta chain derives from a study of blood T cell repertoires in COVID-19. Study as a whole: The United States, Italy and Spain provided the acute and convalescent COVID-19 samples. PBMCs, B-cell-depleted T cells, or T cells provided the cDNA or gDNA that made up the material.

V lost 6 bases and J 3 bases, leaving 14 bases between the germline ends. Germline V gene data show CDR1 as LGHNT and CDR2 as FRNRAP. CDR3 length equals 14 residues. Measured with immunoSEQ multiplex PCR; TCRdb has only the in-frame clones, and not every one. The sample shows about 150,000 clones, 84% of them seen only once. What was sequenced was peripheral blood. The receptor was isolated from a human donor in a cohort sampled during active COVID-19. The chain couples TRBV12-5 to TRBJ1-1; D is unresolved. The CDR3 region has the DNA TGTGCTAGTGGCCGGGAGGTTCGGGACACTGAAGCTTTCTTT. Its translation: CASGREVRDTEAFF.